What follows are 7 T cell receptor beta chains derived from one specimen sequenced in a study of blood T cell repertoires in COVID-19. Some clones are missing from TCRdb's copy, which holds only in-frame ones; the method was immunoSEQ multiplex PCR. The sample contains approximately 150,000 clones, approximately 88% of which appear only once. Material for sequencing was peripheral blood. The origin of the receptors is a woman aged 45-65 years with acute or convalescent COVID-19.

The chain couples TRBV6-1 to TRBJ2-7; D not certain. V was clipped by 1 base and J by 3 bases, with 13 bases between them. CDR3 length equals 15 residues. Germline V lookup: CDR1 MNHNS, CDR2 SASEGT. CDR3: CASSEVAGSYYEQYF. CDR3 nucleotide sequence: TGTGCCAGCAGTGAAGTGGCAGGATCGTACTACGAGCAGTACTTC.

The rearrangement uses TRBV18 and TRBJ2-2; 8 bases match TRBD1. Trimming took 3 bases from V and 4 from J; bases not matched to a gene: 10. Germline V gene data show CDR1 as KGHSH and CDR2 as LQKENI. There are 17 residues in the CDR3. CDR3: CASSPAKTGVSTGELFF. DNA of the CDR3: TGTGCCAGCTCACCGGCTAAGACAGGGGTATCCACCGGGGAGCTGTTTTTT. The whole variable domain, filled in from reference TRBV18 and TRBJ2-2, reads NAGVMQNPRHLVRRRGQEARLRCSPMKGHSHVYWYRQLPEEGLKFMVYLQKENIIDESGMPKERFSAEFPKEGPSILRIQQVVRGDSAAYFCASSPAKTGVSTGELFFGEGSRLTVL.

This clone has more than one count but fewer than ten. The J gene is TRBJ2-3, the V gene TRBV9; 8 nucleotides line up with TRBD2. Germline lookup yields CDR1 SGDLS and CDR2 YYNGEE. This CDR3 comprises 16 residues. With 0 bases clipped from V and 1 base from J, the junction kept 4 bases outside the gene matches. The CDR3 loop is CASSVAPAGGTDTQYF. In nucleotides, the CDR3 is TGTGCCAGCAGCGTAGCCCCAGCGGGAGGCACAGATACGCAGTATTTT.

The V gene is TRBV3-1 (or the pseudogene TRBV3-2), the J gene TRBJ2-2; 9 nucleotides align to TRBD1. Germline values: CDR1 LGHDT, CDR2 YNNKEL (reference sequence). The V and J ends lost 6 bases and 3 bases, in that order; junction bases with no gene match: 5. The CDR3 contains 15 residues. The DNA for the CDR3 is TGTGCCAGCAGGAAGACAGGGGGAGACACCGGGGAGCTGTTTTTT. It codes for CASRKTGGDTGELFF.

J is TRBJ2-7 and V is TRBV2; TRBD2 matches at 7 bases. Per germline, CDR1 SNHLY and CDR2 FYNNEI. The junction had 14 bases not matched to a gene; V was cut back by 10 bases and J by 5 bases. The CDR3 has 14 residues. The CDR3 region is CATEMTGTNHEQYF. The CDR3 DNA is TGTGCCACCGAGATGACCGGGACTAACCACGAGCAGTACTTC.

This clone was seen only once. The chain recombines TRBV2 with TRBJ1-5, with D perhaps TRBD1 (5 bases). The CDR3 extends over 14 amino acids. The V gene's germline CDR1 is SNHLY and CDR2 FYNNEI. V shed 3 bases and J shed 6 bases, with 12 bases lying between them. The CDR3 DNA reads TGTGCCAGCAGTGATAGGTCTGGGGCTCAGCCCCAGCATTTT. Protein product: CASSDRSGAQPQHF.

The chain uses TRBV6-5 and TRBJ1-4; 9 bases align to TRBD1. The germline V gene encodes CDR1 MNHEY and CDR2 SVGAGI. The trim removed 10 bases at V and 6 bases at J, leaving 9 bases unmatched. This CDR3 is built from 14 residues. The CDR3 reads CATGDRDRDEKLFF. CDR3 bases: TGTGCCACAGGGGACCGGGACAGGGATGAAAAACTGTTTTTT.